This TCR beta chain was recorded in a study of blood T cell repertoires in COVID-19. About the research overall: The origin of the acute and convalescent COVID-19 samples was the United States, Italy and Spain. T cells, B-cell-depleted T cells, or PBMCs provided the cDNA or gDNA that served as material.

This CDR3 contains 21 residues. Per the original data handling: Reference gene primer amplification in the assay estimated nucleated cell counts. Only in-frame clones appear in the TCRdb table, and some are missing; sequencing was by immunoSEQ multiplex PCR. Clone size and V and J calls were adopted from that table, with D and trimming inferred from the DNA. The sample includes tens of thousands of clones, more than 75% of them seen just once. The TCR was taken from a human donor in a cohort sampled during active COVID-19. The gene calls are TRBV21-1 and TRBJ2-1; the D call TRBD2 from the table was never checked on the DNA. TRBV21-1 is assigned pseudogene status. Sequencing input: peripheral blood. DNA for the CDR3: TGTGCCAGCAGCACCCGAGAGGTGGGGACTAGCTCTATACAGCCAACTCATGAGCAGTTCTTC. Its translation: CASSTREVGTSSIQPTHEQFF.